This TCR beta chain was observed in a study of shared clonotypes between healthy human individuals. Assay: immunoSEQ multiplex PCR; the TCRdb copy retains only in-frame clones and omits some. This sample yields 1.4 million to 1.5 million clones, of which roughly 96% are seen a single time; approximately 1.1% belongs to the top ten. General study findings and limits: The authors sampled blood alone, and tissue repertoires likely differ. With a handful of donors compared, 4% to 5% of naive CD4 clonotypes were shared. Generation probabilities were higher for clonotypes shared across all four sorted-subset donors than for unshared ones.

Notes on this clone: Its antigen is undetermined.

V shed 4 bases, J shed 8 bases, and the junction held 11 bases outside the gene matches. The CDR3 is made up of 16 amino acids. CDR1 MDHEN and CDR2 SYDVKM come from the germline V gene. The chain carries TRBV28 and TRBJ1-4; 9 positions agree with TRBD1. The sequenced sample was naive CD4+ T cells sorted from blood. Subset defined: CD45RA+ positively selected. This clonotype was obtained from a man in his thirties or forties in good health. The CDR3 sequence is CASSSTYRGRGEKLFF. CDR3 DNA sequence: TGTGCCAGCAGTTCAACTTACAGGGGGCGGGGAGAAAAACTGTTTTTT.